A single sample is the source of the 13 T cell receptor beta chains below, sequenced in a study of cytomegalovirus exposure and HLA in healthy donors. The PCR used 60 Vbeta and 13 Jbeta primers. The protocol was immunoSEQ multiplex PCR, while the TCRdb copy is restricted to in-frame clones and leaves out a portion. Of roughly 180,000 clones listed, about 80% are singletons. Material for sequencing was PBMCs. Source of these receptors: a man aged 25 to 40 in good health and CMV-seronegative.

The table lists this clone with a count of one. The V call is TRBV19, the J call TRBJ2-5; weak D call: TRBD2 (5 bases). This CDR3 has 14 amino acids. Germline V CDR1 and CDR2: LNHDA, SQIVND (reference sequence). V was clipped by 6 bases and J by 3 bases, with 14 bases between them. CDR3 region: CASRISAVEETQYF. CDR3 DNA: TGTGCCAGTAGAATTAGCGCGGTGGAAGAGACCCAGTACTTC.

This clone was observed a handful of times. CDR3 nucleotide sequence: TGTGCCAGCAGCACACGGGACAGGGTGAGCTACACCTTC. It is translated as CASSTRDRVSYTF. The rearrangement links TRBV21-1 to TRBJ1-2; no DNA check was done on the table's D call, TRBD1. TRBV21-1 is a pseudogene. The CDR3 is 13 residues long.

V usage is TRBV7-2 and J usage is TRBJ2-4; TRBD1 matches at 7 bases. This CDR3 comprises 13 residues. Trimming at V came to 3 bases and at J to 8 bases, leaving 4 bases not matched to a gene. Looked up from germline, CDR1 is SGHTA and CDR2 is FQGNSA. The CDR3 sequence: CASSFRGQDIQYF. As DNA, the CDR3 is TGTGCCAGCAGCTTTAGGGGGCAGGACATTCAGTACTTC.

The chain is built from TRBV28 and TRBJ1-1, with a possible D match to TRBD1 (6 bases). This CDR3 is 15 amino acids long. The germline gives CDR1 MDHEN, CDR2 SYDVKM. Trimming took 4 bases from V and 0 from J, leaving 12 bases between them. The CDR3 region is CASSYGTLLNTEAFF. CDR3 nucleotides: TGTGCCAGCAGTTACGGGACACTCTTGAACACTGAAGCTTTCTTT.

The CDR3 coding sequence is TGTGCCAGCAGCCGCGGGGGGATCACAGATACGCAGTATTTT. This gives the protein CASSRGGITDTQYF. The V gene is TRBV7-3, the J gene TRBJ2-3, with 8 bases matching TRBD2. CDR1 and CDR2 (germline): SGHTA, FQGTGA. CDR3 size: 14 residues. V shed 5 bases, J shed 2 bases, and the junction held 3 bases outside the gene matches.

The chain couples TRBV4-1 to TRBJ2-7; the match to TRBD1 covers 9 bases. Germline trimming cut 3 bases from V and 4 bases from J; bases unmatched to any gene: 13. The germline V gene encodes CDR1 MGHRA and CDR2 YSYEKL. The CDR3 is made up of 17 amino acids. CDR3 loop: CASSQTWDRALIYEQYF. The CDR3 nucleotides are TGCGCCAGCAGCCAGACCTGGGACAGGGCCCTAATTTACGAGCAGTACTTC.

The chain couples TRBV5-6 to TRBJ2-3, with D possibly being TRBD2 (6 bases). This CDR3 has 14 residues. The V and J ends lost 4 bases and 0 bases respectively, with 9 bases between them. The germline V gene encodes CDR1 SGHDT and CDR2 YYEEEE. CDR3 protein: CASSDGTSTDTQYF. CDR3 in DNA: TGTGCCAGCAGCGACGGGACTAGCACAGATACGCAGTATTTT.

The chain recombines TRBV5-4 with TRBJ1-2; the match to TRBD1 covers 11 bases. This CDR3 contains 14 residues. Per the germline V gene, CDR1 is SGHNT and CDR2 is YYREEE (reference sequence). The V segment lost 4 bases and the J segment 4 bases; nucleotides outside the gene matches: 3. The CDR3 sequence is CASSKGTGGYGYTF. CDR3 sequence (DNA): TGTGCCAGCAGCAAGGGGACAGGGGGCTATGGCTACACCTTC.

The chain has TRBV7-2 and TRBJ1-5, with 8 bases lining up with TRBD1. The germline CDR1 and CDR2 sequences are SGHTA and FQGNSA. The CDR3 contains 16 residues. V was clipped by 5 bases and J by 2 bases; unmatched bases: 8. In DNA form, the CDR3 reads TGTGCCAGCAGCCTATATGGGACAGGCGGCAATCAGCCCCAGCATTTT. This codes for CASSLYGTGGNQPQHF.

The J gene is TRBJ1-2, the V gene TRBV30, with D perhaps TRBD1 (5 bases). Trimming removed 3 bases at V and 8 bases at J, with 10 bases between. The CDR3 consists of 11 residues. The germline gives CDR1 GTSNPN, CDR2 SVGIG (reference sequence). The CDR3 region is CAWSPGKGYTF. CDR3 in DNA: TGTGCCTGGAGCCCAGGGAAAGGCTACACCTTC.

The chain combines TRBV27 with TRBJ1-6, with 7 positions matching TRBD1. The CDR3 covers 16 residues. V lost 6 bases to trimming and J lost 0 bases; unmatched junction nucleotides: 5. Per germline, CDR1 MNHEY and CDR2 SMNVEV (reference sequence). In nucleotides, the CDR3 is TGTGCCAGCAGACCCGGGACAGCCTCCTATAATTCACCCCTCCACTTT. Translation gives CASRPGTASYNSPLHF.

The chain uses TRBV4-3 and TRBJ2-3, with D perhaps matching TRBD2 (5 bases). CDR3 length equals 16 residues. Per the germline V gene, CDR1 is LGHNA and CDR2 is YSLEER. Trimming stripped 0 bases from V and 2 bases from J, with 12 bases between. CDR3 residues: CASSQDSSGYTDTQYF. Here the CDR3 DNA reads TGCGCCAGCAGCCAAGATTCAAGCGGATACACAGATACGCAGTATTTT.

This clone was observed a single time. The chain employs TRBV7-3 and TRBJ1-1; maybe TRBD1 (5 bases). The CDR3 loop spans 13 amino acids. V gave up 5 bases and J gave up 1 base, with 8 bases separating them. CDR1 is SGHTA, CDR2 FQGTGA, per germline. CDR3 in DNA: TGTGCCAGCAGCCGGACATCGAACACTGAAGCTTTCTTT. It specifies CASSRTSNTEAFF.